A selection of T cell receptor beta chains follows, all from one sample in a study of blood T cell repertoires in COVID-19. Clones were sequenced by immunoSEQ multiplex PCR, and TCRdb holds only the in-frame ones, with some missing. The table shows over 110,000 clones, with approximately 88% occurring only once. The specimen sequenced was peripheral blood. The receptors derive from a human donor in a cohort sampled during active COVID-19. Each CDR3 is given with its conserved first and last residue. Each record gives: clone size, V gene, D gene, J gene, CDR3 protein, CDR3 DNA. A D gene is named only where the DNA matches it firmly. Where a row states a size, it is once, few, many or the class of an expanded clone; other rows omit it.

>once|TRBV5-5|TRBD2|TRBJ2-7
CASSFTSGSLYEQYF
TGTGCCAGCAGCTTCACTAGCGGGAGCCTCTACGAGCAGTACTTC
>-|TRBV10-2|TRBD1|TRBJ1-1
CASSGAGGRNTEAFF
TGCGCCAGCAGTGGGGCAGGGGGTCGGAACACTGAAGCTTTCTTT
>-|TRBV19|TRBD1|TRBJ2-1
CASETGSEQFF
TGTGCCTCGGAGACAGGGAGTGAGCAGTTCTTC
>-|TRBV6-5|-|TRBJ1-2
CASSLTMRDGYTF
TGTGCCAGCAGTCTCACCATGAGGGATGGCTACACCTTC
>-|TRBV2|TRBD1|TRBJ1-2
CASSVGQGGVGYTF
TGTGCCAGCAGTGTTGGACAGGGTGGGGTTGGCTACACCTTC
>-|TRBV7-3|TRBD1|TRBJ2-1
CASSSGTGSGNEQFF
TGTGCCAGCAGCTCCGGGACAGGGTCCGGCAATGAGCAGTTCTTC
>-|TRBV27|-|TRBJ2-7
CATGPLNRPYEQYF
TGTGCCACCGGCCCTCTGAACAGACCCTACGAGCAGTACTTC
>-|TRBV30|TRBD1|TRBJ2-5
CAWGKTGERETQYF
TGTGCCTGGGGTAAAACAGGGGAGAGAGAGACCCAGTACTTC
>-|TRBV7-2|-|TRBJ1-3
CASSLATGLAGNTIYF
TGTGCCAGCAGCTTAGCCACAGGGTTGGCTGGAAACACCATATATTTT
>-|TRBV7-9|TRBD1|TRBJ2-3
CASSSIDREDPDTQYF
TGTGCCAGCAGCTCGATCGACAGGGAAGATCCAGATACGCAGTATTTT
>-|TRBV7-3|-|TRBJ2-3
CASSPLAASSDTQYF
TGTGCCAGCAGCCCGCTCGCGGCTAGTTCAGATACGCAGTATTTT
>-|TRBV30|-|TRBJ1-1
CAWTQTPTGRRTEAFF
TGTGCCTGGACTCAAACCCCGACAGGCAGAAGGACTGAAGCTTTCTTT
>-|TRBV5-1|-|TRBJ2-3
CASSLVGQGQGDTQYF
TGCGCCAGCAGCTTGGTGGGCCAGGGTCAAGGAGATACGCAGTATTTT
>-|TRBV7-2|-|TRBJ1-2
CASSSRTADYGYTF
TGTGCCAGCAGCAGTCGGACAGCGGACTATGGCTACACCTTC
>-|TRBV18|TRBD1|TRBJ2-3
CASSRDSPFNTDTQYF
TGTGCCAGCTCCCGGGACAGCCCCTTTAACACAGATACGCAGTATTTT
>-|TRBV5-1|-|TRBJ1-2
CASSLVVEGDYGYTF
TGCGCCAGCAGCTTGGTCGTGGAGGGAGACTATGGCTACACCTTC
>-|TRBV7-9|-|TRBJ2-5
CASTPPPAGQETQYF
TGTGCCAGCACCCCGCCCCCAGCGGGTCAAGAGACCCAGTACTTC
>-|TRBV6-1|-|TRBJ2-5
CASSEAVTGRETQYF
TGTGCCAGCAGTGAAGCCGTAACAGGGCGGGAGACCCAGTACTTC
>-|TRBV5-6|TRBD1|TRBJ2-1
CASSPDRAYNEQFF
TGTGCCAGCAGCCCCGACAGGGCCTACAATGAGCAGTTCTTC
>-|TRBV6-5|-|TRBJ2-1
CASNPDTLRLNEQFF
TGTGCCAGCAACCCGGACACCCTCCGGCTTAATGAGCAGTTCTTC
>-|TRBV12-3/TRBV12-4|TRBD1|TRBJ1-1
CASSFTGGPEAFF
TGTGCCAGCAGTTTTACAGGGGGCCCTGAAGCTTTCTTT
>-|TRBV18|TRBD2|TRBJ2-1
CASSPTSGSYNEQFF
TGTGCCAGCTCACCGACTAGCGGGAGCTACAATGAGCAGTTCTTC
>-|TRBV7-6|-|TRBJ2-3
CASSWTTRDTQYF
TGTGCCAGCAGCTGGACTACCCGAGATACGCAGTATTTT
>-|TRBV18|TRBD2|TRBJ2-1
CASSPTSGGAGEQFF
TGTGCCAGCTCACCAACTAGCGGGGGGGCCGGTGAGCAGTTCTTC
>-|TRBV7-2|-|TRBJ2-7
CASSPTEGVSYEQYF
TGTGCCAGCAGCCCAACGGAAGGGGTCTCCTACGAGCAGTACTTC
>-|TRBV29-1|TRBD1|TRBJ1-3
CSVADRGPGNTIYF
TGCAGCGTTGCTGACAGGGGGCCAGGAAACACCATATATTTT
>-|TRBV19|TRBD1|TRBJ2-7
CASSIRDRSPYEQYF
TGTGCCAGTAGTATCAGGGACAGGTCCCCCTACGAGCAGTACTTC
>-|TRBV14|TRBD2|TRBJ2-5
CASSPPGAGGRETQYF
TGTGCCAGCAGCCCCCCGGGAGCGGGGGGGCGCGAGACCCAGTACTTC
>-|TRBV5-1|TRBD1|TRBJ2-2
CASSGTENTGELFF
TGCGCCAGCAGTGGGACAGAGAACACCGGGGAGCTGTTTTTT
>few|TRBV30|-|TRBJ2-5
CAWGHLGGTQYF
TGTGCCTGGGGACACTTAGGGGGGACCCAGTACTTC
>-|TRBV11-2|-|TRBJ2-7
CASSPLHRQSYEQYF
TGTGCCAGCAGCCCCCTGCACAGGCAATCCTACGAGCAGTACTTC
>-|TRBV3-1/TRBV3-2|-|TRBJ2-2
CASSMANTGELFF
TGTGCCAGCAGCATGGCTAACACCGGGGAGCTGTTTTTT
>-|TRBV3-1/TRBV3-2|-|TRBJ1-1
CASSQVGEATEAFF
TGTGCCAGCAGCCAAGTTGGGGAGGCCACTGAAGCTTTCTTT
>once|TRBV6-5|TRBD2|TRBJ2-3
CASSYRLAGGDTQYF
TGTGCCAGCAGTTACCGACTAGCGGGGGGAGATACGCAGTATTTT
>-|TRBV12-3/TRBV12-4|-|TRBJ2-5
CASSLGGGETQYF
TGTGCCAGCAGTTTAGGAGGGGGAGAGACCCAGTACTTC
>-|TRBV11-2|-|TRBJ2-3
CASSLVLPRLADTQYF
TGTGCCAGCAGCTTAGTCCTACCAAGACTCGCGGATACGCAGTATTTT
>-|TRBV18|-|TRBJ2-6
CASSPQNRIGANVLTF
TGTGCCAGCTCACCACAAAACAGGATTGGGGCCAACGTCCTGACTTTC
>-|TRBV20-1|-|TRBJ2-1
CSARRGNEQFF
TGCAGTGCCAGACGGGGGAATGAGCAGTTCTTC
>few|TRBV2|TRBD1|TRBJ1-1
CASSAEGAYTEAFF
TGTGCCAGCAGTGCGGAGGGGGCCTACACTGAAGCTTTCTTT
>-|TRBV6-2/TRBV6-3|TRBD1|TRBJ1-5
CASSGLDRGSEPQHF
TGTGCCAGCAGCGGACTCGACAGGGGGAGTGAGCCCCAGCATTTT
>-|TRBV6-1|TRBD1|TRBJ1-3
CASSEDRGLGNTIYF
TGTGCCAGCAGTGAGGACAGGGGGCTTGGAAACACCATATATTTT
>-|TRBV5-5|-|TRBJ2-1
CASSLVGLEKEQFF
TGTGCCAGCAGCTTGGTTGGACTGGAAAAGGAGCAGTTCTTC
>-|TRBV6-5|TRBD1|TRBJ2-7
CASSYGQAGEQYF
TGTGCCAGCAGTTACGGACAGGCGGGCGAGCAGTACTTC
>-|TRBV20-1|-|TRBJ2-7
CSGGGRYF
TGCAGTGGGGGGGGGCGGTACTTC
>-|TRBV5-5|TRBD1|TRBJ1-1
CASTSPQGADTEAFF
TGTGCCAGCACCTCACCCCAGGGGGCTGACACTGAAGCTTTCTTT
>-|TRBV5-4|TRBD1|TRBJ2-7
CASSLKAGGVYEQYF
TGTGCCAGCAGCTTGAAAGCAGGGGGCGTTTACGAGCAGTACTTC
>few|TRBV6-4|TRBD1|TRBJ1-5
CASSDFTPPRDRERGGQPQHF
TGTGCCAGCAGTGACTTCACCCCTCCCCGGGACAGGGAAAGAGGTGGTCAGCCCCAGCATTTT
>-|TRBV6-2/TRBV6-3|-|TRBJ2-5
CASSYQGGLETQYF
TGTGCCAGCAGTTATCAGGGGGGTCTAGAGACCCAGTACTTC
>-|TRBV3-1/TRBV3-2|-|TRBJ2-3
CASSQVKGRGPSTDTQYF
TGTGCCAGCAGCCAAGTAAAGGGGCGGGGACCTAGCACAGATACGCAGTATTTT
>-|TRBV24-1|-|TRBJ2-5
CATSWGSGQETQYF
TGTGCCACCAGTTGGGGCAGCGGGCAAGAGACCCAGTACTTC
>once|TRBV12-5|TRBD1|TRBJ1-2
CASGSLPSRTGGENGYTF
TGTGCTAGTGGTTCGCTTCCCTCGAGGACAGGGGGCGAAAATGGCTACACCTTC
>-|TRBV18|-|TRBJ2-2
CASSPLEGGVTGELFF
TGTGCCAGCTCACCGTTAGAAGGGGGAGTCACCGGGGAGCTGTTTTTT
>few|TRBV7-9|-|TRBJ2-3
CASSSISDTQYF
TGTGCCAGCAGCTCTATCTCAGATACGCAGTATTTT